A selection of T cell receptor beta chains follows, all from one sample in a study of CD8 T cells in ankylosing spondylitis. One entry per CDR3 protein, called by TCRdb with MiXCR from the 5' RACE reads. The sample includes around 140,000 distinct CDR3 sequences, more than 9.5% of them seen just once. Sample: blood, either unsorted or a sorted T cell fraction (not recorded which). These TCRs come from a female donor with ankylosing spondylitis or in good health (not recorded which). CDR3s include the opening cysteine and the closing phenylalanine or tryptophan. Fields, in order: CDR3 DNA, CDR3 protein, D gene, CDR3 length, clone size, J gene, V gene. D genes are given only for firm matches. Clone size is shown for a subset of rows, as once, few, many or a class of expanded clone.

CDR3 DNA: TGCAGCGTTGACAGGGAAATAGAAGCTTTCTTT
CDR3 protein: CSVDREIEAFF
D gene: .
CDR3 length: 11
clone size: .
J gene: TRBJ1-1
V gene: TRBV29-1

CDR3 DNA: TGTGCCTCGAAGACAGGGGGGGAGACCCAGTACTTC
CDR3 protein: CASKTGGETQYF
D gene: TRBD1
CDR3 length: 12
clone size: few
J gene: TRBJ2-5
V gene: TRBV30

CDR3 DNA: TGTGCCAGCAGTTTAGCCAAATTATATTCACCCCTCCACTTT
CDR3 protein: CASSLAKLYSPLHF
D gene: .
CDR3 length: 14
clone size: many
J gene: TRBJ1-6
V gene: TRBV28

CDR3 DNA: TGTGCCAGCAGCCAAGTAGCCACCTATAATTCACCCCTCCACTTT
CDR3 protein: CASSQVATYNSPLHF
D gene: .
CDR3 length: 15
clone size: many
J gene: TRBJ1-6
V gene: TRBV3-1

CDR3 DNA: TGCAGCGTCGACAGGGTGGGTCAAGAGACCCAGTACTTC
CDR3 protein: CSVDRVGQETQYF
D gene: TRBD1
CDR3 length: 13
clone size: many
J gene: TRBJ2-5
V gene: TRBV29-1

CDR3 DNA: TGTGCCAGCTCACCACCCGGGACTAGCGTGGTAGAGACCCAGTACTTC
CDR3 protein: CASSPPGTSVVETQYF
D gene: TRBD2
CDR3 length: 16
clone size: few
J gene: TRBJ2-5
V gene: TRBV18

CDR3 DNA: TGCGCCAGCAGCTTGGACCCGGACAGGGAGTACGAGCAGTACTTC
CDR3 protein: CASSLDPDREYEQYF
D gene: TRBD1
CDR3 length: 15
clone size: many
J gene: TRBJ2-7
V gene: TRBV5-1

CDR3 DNA: TGCGCCAGCAGCTTGGTTGTGGCGACAGCGGGGGGCTACACCTTC
CDR3 protein: CASSLVVATAGGYTF
D gene: .
CDR3 length: 15
clone size: few
J gene: TRBJ1-2
V gene: TRBV5-1

CDR3 DNA: TGCGCCAGCAGCCCGACTAGCGCTAACCAAGAGACCCAGTACTTC
CDR3 protein: CASSPTSANQETQYF
D gene: TRBD2
CDR3 length: 15
clone size: few
J gene: TRBJ2-5
V gene: TRBV5-1

CDR3 DNA: TGCGCCAGCAGCTTGGCCCAAGAGACCCAGTACTTC
CDR3 protein: CASSLAQETQYF
D gene: .
CDR3 length: 12
clone size: many
J gene: TRBJ2-5
V gene: TRBV5-1

CDR3 DNA: TGTGCCAGCACTAGGGACAGGGGTTACGAGCAGTACTTC
CDR3 protein: CASTRDRGYEQYF
D gene: TRBD1
CDR3 length: 13
clone size: many
J gene: TRBJ2-7
V gene: TRBV2

CDR3 DNA: TGTGCCAGCAGTGAATGGACAGGGACCTACAATGAGCAGTTCTTC
CDR3 protein: CASSEWTGTYNEQFF
D gene: TRBD1
CDR3 length: 15
clone size: .
J gene: TRBJ2-1
V gene: TRBV2

CDR3 DNA: TGTGCCAGCAGTTTGTGGAGAGATGGCTACACCTTC
CDR3 protein: CASSLWRDGYTF
D gene: .
CDR3 length: 12
clone size: many
J gene: TRBJ1-2
V gene: TRBV12-3/TRBV12-4

CDR3 DNA: TGTGCCAGCAGCCCAAGACAGAATTCCGAGCAGTACTTC
CDR3 protein: CASSPRQNSEQYF
D gene: .
CDR3 length: 13
clone size: few
J gene: TRBJ2-7
V gene: TRBV11-3

CDR3 DNA: TGTGCCACCAGCGGAGGAAATTACAATGAGCAGTTCTTC
CDR3 protein: CATSGGNYNEQFF
D gene: .
CDR3 length: 13
clone size: many
J gene: TRBJ2-1
V gene: TRBV15

CDR3 DNA: TGTGCCAGCAGTCAAAAGTACAATGAGCAGTTCTTC
CDR3 protein: CASSQKYNEQFF
D gene: .
CDR3 length: 12
clone size: many
J gene: TRBJ2-1
V gene: TRBV12-3/TRBV12-4

CDR3 DNA: TGTGCCATCAGTGAGGGACTAGCGGGGGACAATGAGCAGTTCTTC
CDR3 protein: CAISEGLAGDNEQFF
D gene: TRBD2
CDR3 length: 15
clone size: many
J gene: TRBJ2-1
V gene: TRBV10-3

CDR3 DNA: TGTGCCACCAGCAGAGGACGCGGGAAAGATGAAAAACTGTTTTTT
CDR3 protein: CATSRGRGKDEKLFF
D gene: .
CDR3 length: 15
clone size: many
J gene: TRBJ1-4
V gene: TRBV15

CDR3 DNA: TGTGCCAGCAGGGGACTGGGACAGGGAATCGCCAATGAGCAGTTCTTC
CDR3 protein: CASRGLGQGIANEQFF
D gene: TRBD1
CDR3 length: 16
clone size: .
J gene: TRBJ2-1
V gene: TRBV6-1

CDR3 DNA: TGTGCCAGCAGCTTCGCGGGGACAGCGACAGATACGCAGTATTTT
CDR3 protein: CASSFAGTATDTQYF
D gene: .
CDR3 length: 15
clone size: once
J gene: TRBJ2-3
V gene: TRBV7-9

CDR3 DNA: TGTGCCTGGAGTCTTGGACGGATCAATCAGCCCCAGCATTTT
CDR3 protein: CAWSLGRINQPQHF
D gene: .
CDR3 length: 14
clone size: .
J gene: TRBJ1-5
V gene: TRBV30

CDR3 DNA: TGTGCCATCAGTGAGTCGAGGAGGACTAGCGGGCTGTTTCGCTACGAGCAGTACTTC
CDR3 protein: CAISESRRTSGLFRYEQYF
D gene: TRBD2
CDR3 length: 19
clone size: many
J gene: TRBJ2-7
V gene: TRBV10-3

CDR3 DNA: TGCGCCAGCAGCTTGGTTACTCCACCGGCTGGCGAGCAGTACTTC
CDR3 protein: CASSLVTPPAGEQYF
D gene: .
CDR3 length: 15
clone size: .
J gene: TRBJ2-7
V gene: TRBV5-1

CDR3 DNA: TGTGCCAGCACCATCGGGGGGGGCGTAACTAATGAAAAACTGTTTTTT
CDR3 protein: CASTIGGGVTNEKLFF
D gene: .
CDR3 length: 16
clone size: many
J gene: TRBJ1-4
V gene: TRBV28

CDR3 DNA: TGCGCCAGCAGTCGGATGTTGAACACCGGGGAGCTGTTTTTT
CDR3 protein: CASSRMLNTGELFF
D gene: .
CDR3 length: 14
clone size: many
J gene: TRBJ2-2
V gene: TRBV5-1

CDR3 DNA: TGTGCCAGCAGCTTAGCTAGCGGGAGGGCCAGTGAGCAGTTCTTC
CDR3 protein: CASSLASGRASEQFF
D gene: TRBD2
CDR3 length: 15
clone size: few
J gene: TRBJ2-1
V gene: TRBV7-2

CDR3 DNA: TGTGCCAGCAGCTTAGGGTTTTGGGAAAAACTGTTTTTT
CDR3 protein: CASSLGFWEKLFF
D gene: .
CDR3 length: 13
clone size: many
J gene: TRBJ1-4
V gene: TRBV7-2

CDR3 DNA: TGCGCCAGCAGCTTCACAGGGGTTCGCGAGCAGTACTTC
CDR3 protein: CASSFTGVREQYF
D gene: TRBD1
CDR3 length: 13
clone size: many
J gene: TRBJ2-7
V gene: TRBV5-1

CDR3 DNA: TGTGCCAGCAGCCCCGAGGTGCCGAGTTGGGGGTCACCCCTCCACTTT
CDR3 protein: CASSPEVPSWGSPLHF
D gene: .
CDR3 length: 16
clone size: many
J gene: TRBJ1-6
V gene: TRBV7-9

CDR3 DNA: TGTGCCAGCTCACCCCGACGGGGAGACACCGGGGAGCTGTTTTTT
CDR3 protein: CASSPRRGDTGELFF
D gene: .
CDR3 length: 15
clone size: .
J gene: TRBJ2-2
V gene: TRBV18

CDR3 DNA: TGCGCCAGCAGCTTGATAGCGTGGAGACCGAACACTGAAGCTTTCTTT
CDR3 protein: CASSLIAWRPNTEAFF
D gene: .
CDR3 length: 16
clone size: few
J gene: TRBJ1-1
V gene: TRBV5-1

CDR3 DNA: TGTGCCAGCAGTTCCCGCTTGGACTCTGGAAACACCATATATTTT
CDR3 protein: CASSSRLDSGNTIYF
D gene: .
CDR3 length: 15
clone size: many
J gene: TRBJ1-3
V gene: TRBV12-3/TRBV12-4

CDR3 DNA: TGTGCCAGTAGTATGACAGGATCGAGTGGCTACACCTTC
CDR3 protein: CASSMTGSSGYTF
D gene: .
CDR3 length: 13
clone size: many
J gene: TRBJ1-2
V gene: TRBV19

CDR3 DNA: TGTGCCATACTACAGGGGGAGCCCACCGGGGAGCTGTTTTTT
CDR3 protein: CAILQGEPTGELFF
D gene: TRBD1
CDR3 length: 14
clone size: many
J gene: TRBJ2-2
V gene: TRBV28

CDR3 DNA: TGTGCCAGCAGCTTATCCCTAGCGGCCACAGATACGCAGTATTTT
CDR3 protein: CASSLSLAATDTQYF
D gene: TRBD2
CDR3 length: 15
clone size: few
J gene: TRBJ2-3
V gene: TRBV7-9